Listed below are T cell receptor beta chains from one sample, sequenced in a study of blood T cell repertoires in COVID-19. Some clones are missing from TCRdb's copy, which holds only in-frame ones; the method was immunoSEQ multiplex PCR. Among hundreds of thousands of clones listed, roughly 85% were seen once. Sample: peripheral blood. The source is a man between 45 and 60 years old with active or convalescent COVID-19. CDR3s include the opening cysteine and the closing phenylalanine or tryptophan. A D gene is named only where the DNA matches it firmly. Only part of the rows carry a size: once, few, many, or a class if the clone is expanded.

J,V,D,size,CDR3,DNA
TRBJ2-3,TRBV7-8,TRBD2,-,CASSGSGRADTQYF,TGTGCCAGCAGCGGGAGCGGGAGGGCAGATACGCAGTATTTT
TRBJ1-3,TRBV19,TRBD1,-,CASSPTGPGLNTIYF,TGTGCCAGTAGCCCGACAGGGCCCGGTCTTAACACCATATATTTT
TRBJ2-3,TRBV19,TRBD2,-,CASSTRSGRARDTQYF,TGTGCCAGTAGTACCCGCAGCGGGAGGGCCCGAGATACGCAGTATTTT
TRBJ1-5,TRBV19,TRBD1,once,CASSGWGQGTQPQHF,TGTGCCAGTAGTGGCTGGGGACAGGGAACTCAGCCCCAGCATTTT
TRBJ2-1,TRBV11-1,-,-,CASSRAGFQQFF,TGTGCCAGCAGCCGCGCGGGGTTTCAGCAGTTCTTC
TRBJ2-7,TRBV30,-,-,CAWSVSRERQQYF,TGTGCCTGGAGTGTTTCCCGGGAGAGGCAGCAGTACTTC
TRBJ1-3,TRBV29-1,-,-,CSAQDSSGNTIYF,TGCAGCGCCCAAGACAGCTCGGGAAACACCATATATTTT
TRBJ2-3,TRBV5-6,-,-,CASSHGAKSTDTQYF,TGTGCCAGCAGCCATGGGGCAAAGAGCACAGATACGCAGTATTTT
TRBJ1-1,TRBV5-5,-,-,CASSNQPTGGHGAFF,TGTGCCAGCAGCAATCAACCGACAGGAGGCCACGGAGCTTTCTTT
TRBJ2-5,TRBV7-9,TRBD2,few,CASSFSGTSGSSQTQYF,TGTGCCAGCAGCTTCTCCGGGACTAGCGGGAGTAGCCAGACCCAGTACTTC
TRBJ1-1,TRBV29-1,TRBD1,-,CSGDRGVNTEAFF,TGCAGCGGGGACAGGGGCGTGAACACTGAAGCTTTCTTT
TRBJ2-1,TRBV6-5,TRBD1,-,CASMLDRGGNEQFF,TGTGCCAGCATGCTAGACAGGGGGGGGAATGAGCAGTTCTTC
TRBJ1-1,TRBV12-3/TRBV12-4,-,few,CASAGPNTEAFF,TGTGCCAGCGCAGGGCCGAACACTGAAGCTTTCTTT
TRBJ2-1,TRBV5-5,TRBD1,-,CASSLTGGYNEQFF,TGTGCCAGCAGCTTAACAGGGGGGTACAATGAGCAGTTCTTC
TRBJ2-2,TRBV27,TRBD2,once,CASRASGSRFGELFF,TGTGCCAGCAGGGCTAGCGGGAGTCGTTTCGGGGAGCTGTTTTTT
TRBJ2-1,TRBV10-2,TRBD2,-,CASRRGLAGGSSFDEQFF,TGCGCCAGCAGACGAGGCCTAGCGGGAGGTTCTTCGTTCGATGAGCAGTTCTTC
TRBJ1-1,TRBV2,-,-,CASTTGLMNTEAFF,TGTGCCAGCACAACGGGTCTAATGAACACTGAAGCTTTCTTT
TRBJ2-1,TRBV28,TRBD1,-,CASSLIRTGWNEQFF,TGTGCCAGCAGTTTAATCAGGACAGGGTGGAATGAGCAGTTCTTC
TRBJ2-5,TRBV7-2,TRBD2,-,CASSLTAGGGKTQYF,TGTGCCAGCAGCTTAACGGCGGGAGGGGGGAAGACCCAGTACTTC
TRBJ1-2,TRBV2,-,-,CASSQTRTPTF,TGTGCCAGCAGTCAGACCCGGACACCGACTTTC
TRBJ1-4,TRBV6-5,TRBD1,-,CASRGTGFNEKLFF,TGTGCCAGCAGGGGGACAGGCTTCAATGAAAAACTGTTTTTT
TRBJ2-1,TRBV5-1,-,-,CASSWKDTEALPNNEQFF,TGCGCCAGCAGTTGGAAGGATACGGAGGCTCTTCCGAACAATGAGCAGTTCTTC
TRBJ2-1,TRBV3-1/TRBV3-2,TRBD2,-,CASSLREREAEQFF,TGTGCCAGCAGCCTAAGGGAGCGGGAGGCTGAGCAGTTCTTC
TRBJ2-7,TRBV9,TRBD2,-,CASSPMGGYASEQYF,TGTGCCAGCAGCCCGATGGGGGGGTATGCCTCCGAGCAGTACTTC
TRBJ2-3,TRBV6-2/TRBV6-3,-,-,CASSTRPFVTDTQYF,TGTGCCAGCAGCACTCGTCCCTTTGTGACAGATACGCAGTATTTT
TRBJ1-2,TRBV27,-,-,CASSLTTGYGYTF,TGTGCCAGCAGTTTGACGACAGGCTATGGCTACACCTTC
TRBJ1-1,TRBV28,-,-,CASSPGGAIPQAFF,TGTGCCAGCAGTCCAGGAGGGGCCATTCCCCAAGCTTTCTTT
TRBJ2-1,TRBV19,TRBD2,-,CASSMVAGVVYNEQFF,TGTGCCAGTAGCATGGTAGCGGGAGTAGTCTACAATGAGCAGTTCTTC
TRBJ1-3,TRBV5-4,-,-,CASSLDGGSTGNTIYF,TGTGCCAGCAGCTTGGACGGGGGGTCTACTGGAAACACCATATATTTT
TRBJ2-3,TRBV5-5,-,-,CASSWLTGGTDTQYF,TGTGCCAGCAGCTGGTTGACGGGAGGCACAGATACGCAGTATTTT
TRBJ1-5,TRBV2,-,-,CASSEPGLLGNQPQHF,TGTGCCAGCAGTGAACCAGGGTTGTTGGGCAATCAGCCCCAGCATTTT
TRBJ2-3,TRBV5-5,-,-,CASSLFPGVDTQYF,TGTGCCAGCAGCTTGTTCCCAGGGGTAGATACGCAGTATTTT
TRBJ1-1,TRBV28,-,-,CASSLQGPEAFF,TGTGCCAGCAGTCTTCAGGGGCCTGAAGCTTTCTTT
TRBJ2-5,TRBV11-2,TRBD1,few,CASSLGWAGGETQYF,TGTGCCAGCAGCTTAGGCTGGGCAGGGGGAGAGACCCAGTACTTC
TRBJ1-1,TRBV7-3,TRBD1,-,CASGTANTEAFF,TGTGCCAGTGGGACAGCCAACACTGAAGCTTTCTTT
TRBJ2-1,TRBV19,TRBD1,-,CASSIGTGPYNEQFF,TGTGCCAGTAGTATAGGGACAGGGCCTTACAATGAGCAGTTCTTC
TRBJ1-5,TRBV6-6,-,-,CASRGAGKGQPQHF,TGTGCCAGCAGGGGGGCAGGGAAAGGGCAGCCCCAGCATTTT
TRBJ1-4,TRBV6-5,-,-,CASSTLRATNEKLFF,TGTGCCAGCAGTACCCTCAGGGCAACTAATGAAAAACTGTTTTTT
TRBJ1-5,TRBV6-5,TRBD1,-,CASSSTYDRGNQPQHF,TGTGCCAGCAGTTCCACCTATGACAGGGGCAATCAGCCCCAGCATTTT
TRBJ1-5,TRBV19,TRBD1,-,CASSIGTVSNQPQHF,TGTGCCAGTAGTATCGGGACAGTTAGCAATCAGCCCCAGCATTTT
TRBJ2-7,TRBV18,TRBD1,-,CASSPGTGGTYEQYF,TGTGCCAGCTCACCTGGGACAGGTGGGACCTACGAGCAGTACTTC
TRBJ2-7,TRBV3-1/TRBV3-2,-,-,CASSQARRGYEQYF,TGTGCCAGCAGCCAAGCCCGGAGGGGTTACGAGCAGTACTTC
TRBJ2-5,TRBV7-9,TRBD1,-,CASSLDRGRETQYF,TGTGCCAGCAGCTTAGACAGGGGGCGCGAGACCCAGTACTTC
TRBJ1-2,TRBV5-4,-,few,CASSLNRGSSGYTF,TGTGCCAGCAGCTTGAATCGGGGTAGTAGTGGCTACACCTTC
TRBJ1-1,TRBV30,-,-,CAWSKQTNTEAFF,TGTGCCTGGAGTAAACAGACGAACACTGAAGCTTTCTTT
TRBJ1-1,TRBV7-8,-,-,CASSSDRKNTEAFF,TGTGCCAGCAGCTCCGACAGAAAGAACACTGAAGCTTTCTTT
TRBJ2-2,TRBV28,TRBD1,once,CASRAGTGAVGELFF,TGTGCCAGCAGGGCCGGGACAGGGGCGGTCGGGGAGCTGTTTTTT
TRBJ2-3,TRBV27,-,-,CASGPHRDTQYF,TGTGCCAGCGGTCCGCACAGAGATACGCAGTATTTT
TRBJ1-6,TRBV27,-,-,CASSPTPGAYSPLHF,TGTGCCAGCAGTCCCACCCCGGGAGCTTATTCACCCCTCCACTTT
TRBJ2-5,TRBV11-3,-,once,CASSLEDGTPYQETQYF,TGTGCCAGCAGCTTAGAGGACGGGACTCCGTACCAAGAGACCCAGTACTTC
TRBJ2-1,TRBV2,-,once,CASSLDSYNEQFF,TGTGCCAGCAGTTTGGACTCGTACAATGAGCAGTTCTTC
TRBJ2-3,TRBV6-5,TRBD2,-,CASSNSGRAADTQYF,TGTGCCAGCAGTAATAGCGGGAGGGCGGCAGATACGCAGTATTTT
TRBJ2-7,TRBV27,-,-,CALRVEQYF,TGTGCCCTCCGTGTGGAGCAGTACTTC